Listed below are T cell receptor beta chains from one sample, sequenced in a study of cytomegalovirus exposure and HLA in healthy donors. Profiled with immunoSEQ multiplex PCR; TCRdb holds only in-frame clones, not every one. The table includes about 120,000 clones, about 76% detected once. Sequenced material: PBMCs. The receptors come from a man aged 55 to 70 in good health and CMV-seropositive. Each CDR3 is given with its conserved first and last residue. The order of the fields is V gene, J gene, CDR3 protein.

TRBV6-4	TRBJ1-5	CASRRQGQPQHF
TRBV6-5	TRBJ1-5	CASSVQGWNQPQHF
TRBV4-2	TRBJ1-1	CASSRGGGPNTEAFF
TRBV2	TRBJ1-5	CASRGQGGASNQPQHF
TRBV7-8	TRBJ2-7	CASSSGLAGTRSSYEQYF
TRBV10-3	TRBJ1-1	CAISESGGGNTEAFF
TRBV5-1	TRBJ1-4	CASHRGDGEKLFF
TRBV7-9	TRBJ2-2	CASSSPPGGSGTGELFF
TRBV7-9	TRBJ2-1	CASSLAARTRGYEQFF
TRBV15	TRBJ2-3	CATSRDNRGYTDTQYF
TRBV6-1	TRBJ2-7	CASSELHRGRKQYF
TRBV30	TRBJ1-5	CAWSRTGTVNQPQHF